This is a list of T cell receptor beta chains from one sample in a study of blood T cell repertoires in COVID-19. TCRdb's copy holds only in-frame clones and misses some; the assay was immunoSEQ multiplex PCR. The table lists 400,000 to 500,000 clones, nearly 90% of them singletons. The sample was PBMCs or T cells enriched from blood (not recorded which). Every receptor here comes from a young woman who had been exposed to COVID-19. CDR3s include the opening cysteine and the closing phenylalanine or tryptophan. A D gene is named only where the DNA matches it firmly. The size entry is marked missing in some rows and otherwise reads once, few, many or a size class.

>TRBJ2-3|TRBV19|once|-
CASNDRQSPQYF
TGTGCCAGTAACGACCGACAGTCCCCGCAGTATTTT
>TRBJ2-5|TRBV6-1|-|TRBD2
CASSEGLLAGVPPRETQYF
TGTGCCAGCAGTGAAGGTTTACTAGCGGGGGTTCCACCCCGGGAGACCCAGTACTTC
>TRBJ1-6|TRBV5-1|-|-
CASTPAQGSSPLHF
TGCGCCAGCACCCCGGCACAGGGTAGTTCACCCCTCCACTTT
>TRBJ1-1|TRBV19|once|TRBD1
CASSGLHGQGPDTEAFF
TGTGCCAGTAGCGGGCTCCATGGACAGGGGCCGGACACTGAAGCTTTCTTT
>TRBJ2-5|TRBV7-9|-|TRBD2
CASSLKAGVERETQYF
TGTGCCAGCAGCTTAAAAGCGGGAGTAGAACGAGAGACCCAGTACTTC
>TRBJ2-2|TRBV15|-|TRBD1
CATKVSGGRNTGELFF
TGTGCCACCAAGGTTTCAGGGGGTAGGAACACCGGGGAGCTGTTTTTT
>TRBJ1-2|TRBV7-6|few|-
CASSYLSGTNYGYTF
TGTGCCAGCAGCTACCTATCCGGGACAAACTATGGCTACACCTTC
>TRBJ2-7|TRBV9|-|-
CASSPLTNSEQYF
TGTGCCAGCAGCCCCTTAACTAACTCTGAGCAGTACTTC
>TRBJ2-5|TRBV2|-|TRBD2
CASSGWTSGGSQETQYF
TGTGCCAGCAGTGGATGGACTAGCGGGGGCTCCCAAGAGACCCAGTACTTC
>TRBJ2-7|TRBV28|-|TRBD2
CASSSPFASGSYEQYF
TGTGCCAGCAGTTCCCCATTCGCTAGCGGCTCCTACGAGCAGTACTTC
>TRBJ1-5|TRBV27|-|TRBD1
CASSAGTGGSNQPQHF
TGTGCCAGCAGTGCCGGGACAGGGGGGAGCAATCAGCCCCAGCATTTT